These T cell receptor beta chains were read from a single sample in a study of blood T cell repertoires in COVID-19. The protocol was immunoSEQ multiplex PCR, while the TCRdb copy is restricted to in-frame clones and leaves out a portion. The repertoire holds about 170,000 clones, more than 65% seen once, with 2.6% in the top ten. Sequencing was carried out using peripheral blood. These receptors were taken from a human donor with acute or convalescent COVID-19. The donor label of this sample is uncertain. Each CDR3 is given with its conserved first and last residue. Each record gives: D gene, V gene, clone size, J gene, CDR3 DNA, CDR3 protein. The D gene is left open where the match is weak. Expanded clones are given a class, and other clones once, few, many or no size at all.

NA	TRBV5-1	NA	TRBJ1-2	TGCGCCAGCAGCTTGGCCCTGACTGGGGGGAGCTACACCTTC	CASSLALTGGSYTF
TRBD1	TRBV5-1	NA	TRBJ2-5	TGCGCCAGCAGCTTGGATGAGGCCCCAGGGGGCGGAGAGACCCAGTACTTC	CASSLDEAPGGGETQYF
TRBD1	TRBV28	NA	TRBJ1-4	TGTGCCAGCAGTTTATGGGGACAGGGTGGCGAGGAAAAACTGTTTTTT	CASSLWGQGGEEKLFF
TRBD1	TRBV6-4	once	TRBJ2-2	TGTGCCACCAGACAGGGAAGCACCGGGGAGCTGTTTTTT	CATRQGSTGELFF
NA	TRBV6-6	NA	TRBJ2-7	TGTGCCAGCAGTTACGGGCCCCGGGGCGAGCAGTACTTC	CASSYGPRGEQYF
NA	TRBV19	NA	TRBJ1-3	TGTGCCAGTAGTCCCCTCAGAGGGACACCAGGCTCTGGAAACACCATATATTTT	CASSPLRGTPGSGNTIYF
NA	TRBV5-6	NA	TRBJ1-6	TGTGCCAGCAGCTTGGGACAGGTGGGCAATTCACCCCTCCACTTT	CASSLGQVGNSPLHF
TRBD1	TRBV5-1	NA	TRBJ1-5	TGCGCCAGCTCCCAGGGGGATAACAATCAGCCCCAGCATTTT	CASSQGDNNQPQHF
TRBD1	TRBV6-6	NA	TRBJ1-1	TGTGCCATCGGAGGGGGCTTGGACACTGAAGCTTTCTTT	CAIGGGLDTEAFF
NA	TRBV6-5	once	TRBJ1-3	TGTGCCAGCATGACCGAGGGAGGAACAGGCACCATATATTTT	CASMTEGGTGTIYF
NA	TRBV30	NA	TRBJ1-6	TGTGCCTGGAGAGCGGGCCGTAATTCACCCCTCCACTTT	CAWRAGRNSPLHF
NA	TRBV14	NA	TRBJ2-7	TGTGCCAGCAGCCAAGAACAATTCTACGAGCAGTACTTC	CASSQEQFYEQYF
NA	TRBV4-1	NA	TRBJ2-5	TGCGCCAGCAGCCAAGCCGGGGAGACCCAGTACTTC	CASSQAGETQYF
NA	TRBV6-8	NA	TRBJ2-7	TGTGCCAGCAGCTTGGACACGAGGAGAGTTAAGGAACCTTACGAGCAGTACTTC	CASSLDTRRVKEPYEQYF
NA	TRBV12-5	few	TRBJ2-5	TGTGCTAGTGGTCCGCTCCCGGGACTGAAAGAGACCCAGTACTTC	CASGPLPGLKETQYF
TRBD2	TRBV6-2/TRBV6-3	NA	TRBJ2-3	TGTGCCAGCAGATACGGTGGCGGGAGGGATTCAGATACGCAGTATTTT	CASRYGGGRDSDTQYF
NA	TRBV2	NA	TRBJ2-7	TGTGCCAGCAGTGAAGACCAGGGATCTCGCCACGAGCAGTACTTC	CASSEDQGSRHEQYF
NA	TRBV5-4	NA	TRBJ1-4	TGTGCCAGCAGCTTGTCCCGAGACAGGAAGTCGAATGAAAAACTGTTTTTT	CASSLSRDRKSNEKLFF
NA	TRBV30	few	TRBJ2-5	TGTGCCTTGGATGGCCGGGTTAGGGGTCAAGAGACCCAGTACTTC	CALDGRVRGQETQYF
NA	TRBV7-3	NA	TRBJ1-2	TGTGCCAGCAGCTTAGAACAGGGACGGGGCGGCTACACCTTC	CASSLEQGRGGYTF
NA	TRBV30	NA	TRBJ2-3	TGTGCCTGGAGTGTATGGGGGGGCCTCGGTACGCAGTATTTT	CAWSVWGGLGTQYF
NA	TRBV7-2	NA	TRBJ2-2	TGTGCCAGCAGCCCTCAGGGTAACACCGGGGAGCTGTTTTTT	CASSPQGNTGELFF
NA	TRBV7-2	NA	TRBJ1-6	TGTGCCAGCAGCCCCCCAGGGCGGGAGCGGGGTTCACCCCTCCACTTT	CASSPPGRERGSPLHF
TRBD1	TRBV5-4	NA	TRBJ2-7	TGTGCCAGCAGCCTGGACAGGGGGAGCTACGAGCAGTACTTC	CASSLDRGSYEQYF
NA	TRBV28	NA	TRBJ2-7	TGTGCCAGCAGCTCCAGGGTGGGGTTTGTCTACGAGCAGTACTTC	CASSSRVGFVYEQYF
NA	TRBV7-9	NA	TRBJ1-2	TGTGCCAGCAGCCCTGAGACAGGAGGTGGCTACACCTTC	CASSPETGGGYTF
TRBD2	TRBV30	NA	TRBJ2-7	TGTGCCTGGAGTCCCGGGGGGGTGACCTACGAGCAGTACTTC	CAWSPGGVTYEQYF
TRBD1	TRBV5-5	NA	TRBJ1-4	TGTGCCAGCAGCTTGACCCCCGGGACAGGGACTGAAAAACTGTTTTTT	CASSLTPGTGTEKLFF
TRBD2	TRBV7-2	NA	TRBJ2-7	TGTGCCAGCAGCTGGCTAGCGGGATCGGCCTACGAGCAGTACTTC	CASSWLAGSAYEQYF
NA	TRBV3-1/TRBV3-2	once	TRBJ1-2	TGTGCCAGCAGCCAGCGGACAGCGCCCGGGGGCTACACCTTC	CASSQRTAPGGYTF
NA	TRBV9	NA	TRBJ2-3	TGTGCCAGCAGCGTTGAGCAGGGAAGGGATACGCAGTATTTT	CASSVEQGRDTQYF
NA	TRBV6-1	NA	TRBJ1-5	TGTGCCAGCAGTGAATTATACAATCAGCCCCAGCATTTT	CASSELYNQPQHF
NA	TRBV4-1	NA	TRBJ1-3	TGCGCCAGCAGCCAAGATAACCGGAATTACGGAGGGTCTGGAAACACCATATATTTT	CASSQDNRNYGGSGNTIYF
NA	TRBV27	NA	TRBJ1-4	TGTGCCACCGGACGGGACAAAAATGAAAAACTGTTTTTT	CATGRDKNEKLFF
TRBD2	TRBV30	NA	TRBJ2-3	TGTGCCTGGAGTAATGAGGGAGGGCCCTCACGCACAGATACGCAGTATTTT	CAWSNEGGPSRTDTQYF
NA	TRBV4-1	NA	TRBJ2-3	TGCGCCAGCAGCCACACCCCCCAGACAGTGACTAGCACAGATACGCAGTATTTT	CASSHTPQTVTSTDTQYF
NA	TRBV21-1	few	TRBJ1-5	TGTGCCAGCTCCACACAGGGTGAAAGCAATCAGCCCCAGCATTTT	CASSTQGESNQPQHF
TRBD2	TRBV2	NA	TRBJ2-3	TGTGCCAGCAGCGAACTAGCGGGGAACACAGATACGCAGTATTTT	CASSELAGNTDTQYF
TRBD2	TRBV6-5	NA	TRBJ2-3	TGTGCCAGCAGTTACTCGGGTAGCGGGAGGAGAGATACGCAGTATTTT	CASSYSGSGRRDTQYF
TRBD2	TRBV2	NA	TRBJ2-7	TGTGCCAGCAGTTATGGGACTAGCGGTTACGAGCAGTACTTC	CASSYGTSGYEQYF
NA	TRBV5-4	once	TRBJ1-2	TGTGCCAGCAGGCCGGGGGGTGGAGATGGCTACACCTTC	CASRPGGGDGYTF